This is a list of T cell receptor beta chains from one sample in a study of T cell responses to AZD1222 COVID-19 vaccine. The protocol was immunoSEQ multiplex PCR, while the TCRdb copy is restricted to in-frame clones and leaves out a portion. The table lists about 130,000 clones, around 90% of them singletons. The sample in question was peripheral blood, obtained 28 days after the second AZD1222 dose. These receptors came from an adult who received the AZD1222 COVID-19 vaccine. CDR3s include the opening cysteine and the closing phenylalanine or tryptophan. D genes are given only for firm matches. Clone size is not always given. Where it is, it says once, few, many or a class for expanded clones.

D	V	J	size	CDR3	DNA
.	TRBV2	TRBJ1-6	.	CASRNFDNSPLHF	TGTGCCAGTAGGAATTTCGATAATTCACCCCTCCACTTT
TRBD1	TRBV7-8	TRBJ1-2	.	CASSLRQGIREVNGYTF	TGTGCCAGCAGCTTAAGACAGGGGATTCGGGAAGTGAATGGCTACACCTTC
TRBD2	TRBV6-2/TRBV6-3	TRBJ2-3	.	CASSYLAGSTDTQYF	TGTGCCAGCAGTTACCTAGCGGGGTCGACAGATACGCAGTATTTT
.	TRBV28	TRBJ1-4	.	CASSDLGEGATNEKLFF	TGTGCCAGCAGTGACCTAGGGGAGGGGGCAACTAATGAAAAACTGTTTTTT
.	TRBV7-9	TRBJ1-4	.	CASSFGGTNEKLFF	TGTGCCAGCAGCTTCGGGGGAACTAATGAAAAACTGTTTTTT
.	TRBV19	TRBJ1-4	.	CASSIRQRAEKLFF	TGTGCCAGTAGTATTCGACAGCGGGCAGAAAAACTGTTTTTT
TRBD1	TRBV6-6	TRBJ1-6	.	CASLDRGRFRSPLHF	TGTGCCAGCCTGGACAGGGGGAGGTTTAGGTCACCCCTCCACTTT
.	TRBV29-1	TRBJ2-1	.	CSVEPTSNEQFF	TGCAGCGTTGAGCCTACTAGCAATGAGCAGTTCTTC
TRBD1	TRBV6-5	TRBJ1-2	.	CASSYMIWTGNYGYTF	TGTGCCAGCAGTTACATGATTTGGACAGGGAACTATGGCTACACCTTC
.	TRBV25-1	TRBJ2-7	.	CASSRWPSYEQYF	TGTGCCAGCAGCAGATGGCCTTCCTACGAGCAGTACTTC
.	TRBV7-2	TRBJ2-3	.	CASSSRLGSGTDTQYF	TGTGCCAGCAGCTCCAGGCTAGGTAGCGGCACAGATACGCAGTATTTT
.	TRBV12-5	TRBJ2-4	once	CASGLPEKTKNIQYF	TGTGCTAGTGGTTTGCCGGAAAAGACCAAAAACATTCAGTACTTC
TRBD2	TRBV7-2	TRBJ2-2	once	CASSFKTSETGELFF	TGTGCCAGCAGCTTTAAGACTAGCGAGACCGGGGAGCTGTTTTTT
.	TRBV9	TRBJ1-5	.	CASSPRGSAQPQHF	TGTGCCAGCAGCCCACGAGGGTCTGCTCAGCCCCAGCATTTT
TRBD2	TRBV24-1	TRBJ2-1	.	CATRGTSGHNEQFF	TGTGCCACCAGGGGGACTAGCGGACACAATGAGCAGTTCTTC
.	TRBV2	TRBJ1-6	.	CASTPDRAYENSPLHF	TGTGCCAGCACTCCGGACAGAGCTTACGAAAATTCACCCCTCCACTTT
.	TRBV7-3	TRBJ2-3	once	CASSEQGGTDTQYF	TGTGCCAGCAGCGAACAGGGCGGAACAGATACGCAGTATTTT
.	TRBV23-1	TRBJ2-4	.	CASSLGASDIQYF	TGCGCCAGCAGTCTAGGGGCGTCCGACATTCAGTACTTC
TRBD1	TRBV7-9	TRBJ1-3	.	CASSLQGTGAGNTIYF	TGTGCCAGCAGCTTACAGGGTACAGGGGCTGGAAACACCATATATTTT
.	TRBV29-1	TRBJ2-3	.	CSVEGEMSTDTQYF	TGCAGCGTTGAGGGGGAGATGAGCACAGATACGCAGTATTTT
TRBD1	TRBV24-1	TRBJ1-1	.	CATSDPGTGSTEAFF	TGTGCCACCAGTGATCCCGGGACAGGGTCCACTGAAGCTTTCTTT
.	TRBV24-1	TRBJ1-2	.	CATSGIDGFYTF	TGTGCCACCAGTGGGATTGACGGATTCTACACCTTC
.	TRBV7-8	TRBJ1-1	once	CASSLGRRNTEAFF	TGTGCCAGCAGCTTGGGCAGGAGGAACACTGAAGCTTTCTTT
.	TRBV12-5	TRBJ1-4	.	CASGSCQGMCEKLFF	TGTGCTAGTGGTTCCTGTCAGGGGATGTGTGAAAAACTGTTTTTT
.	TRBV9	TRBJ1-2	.	CASSRTGGYTF	TGTGCCAGCAGCCGGACGGGTGGCTACACCTTC
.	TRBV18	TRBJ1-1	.	CASSRELYTEAFF	TGTGCCAGCTCCCGAGAATTATACACTGAAGCTTTCTTT
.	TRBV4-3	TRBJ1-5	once	CASSQDFEYGNQPQHF	TGCGCCAGCAGCCAAGATTTTGAGTACGGGAATCAGCCCCAGCATTTT
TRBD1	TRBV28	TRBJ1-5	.	CASSAQGDFNQPQHF	TGTGCCAGCAGCGCACAGGGGGACTTTAATCAGCCCCAGCATTTT
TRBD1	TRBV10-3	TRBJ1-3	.	CASHRDSSGNTIYF	TGTGCCTCGCACCGGGACAGCTCTGGAAACACCATATATTTT
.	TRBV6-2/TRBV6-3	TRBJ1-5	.	CASSGLGGNQPQHF	TGTGCCAGCAGCGGGCTTGGTGGCAATCAGCCCCAGCATTTT
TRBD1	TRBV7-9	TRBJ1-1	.	CASSASHRGMNTEAFF	TGTGCCAGCAGCGCCTCACACAGGGGAATGAACACTGAAGCTTTCTTT
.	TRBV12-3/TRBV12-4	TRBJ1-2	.	CASSPRGGRGYTF	TGTGCCAGCAGTCCCCGGGGGGGCAGGGGCTACACCTTC
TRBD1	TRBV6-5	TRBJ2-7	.	CASSYSGQGSSYEQYF	TGTGCCAGCAGTTACTCAGGACAGGGGTCATCCTACGAGCAGTACTTC
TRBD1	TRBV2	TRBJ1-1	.	CASSQGANEAFF	TGTGCCAGCAGCCAGGGGGCGAATGAAGCTTTCTTT
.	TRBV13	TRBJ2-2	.	CASSARLAANTGELFF	TGTGCCAGCAGCGCACGGTTGGCAGCCAACACCGGGGAGCTGTTTTTT
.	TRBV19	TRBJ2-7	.	CASSPPGAAFYEQYF	TGTGCCAGTAGTCCCCCGGGGGCCGCCTTCTACGAGCAGTACTTC
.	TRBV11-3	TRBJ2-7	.	CASSLDQVMRQGTYEQYF	TGTGCCAGCAGCTTAGATCAGGTTATGAGGCAGGGGACCTACGAGCAGTACTTC
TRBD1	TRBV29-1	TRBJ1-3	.	CSVETGSGNTIYF	TGCAGCGTGGAGACAGGGTCTGGAAACACCATATATTTT
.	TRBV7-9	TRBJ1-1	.	CASSLGRGANTEAFF	TGTGCCAGCAGCTTAGGGCGGGGCGCGAACACTGAAGCTTTCTTT
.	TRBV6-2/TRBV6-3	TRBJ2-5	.	CASSYSTGRLYF	TGTGCCAGCAGTTACTCGACGGGACGCCTGTACTTC
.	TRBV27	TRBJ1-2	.	CASSLNPVGGYTF	TGTGCCAGCAGTTTGAACCCCGTGGGCGGCTACACCTTC
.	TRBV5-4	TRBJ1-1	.	CASSPSVTLTTEAFF	TGTGCCAGCAGCCCGTCGGTGACATTGACCACTGAAGCTTTCTTT
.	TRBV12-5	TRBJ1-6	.	CASGLQGPNSPLHF	TGTGCTAGTGGTTTGCAGGGGCCGAATTCACCCCTCCACTTT
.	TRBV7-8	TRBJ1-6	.	CASSFQGRSNSPLHF	TGTGCCAGCAGCTTTCAGGGTAGGAGTAATTCACCCCTCCACTTT
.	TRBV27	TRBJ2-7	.	CASSSTGTPDEQYF	TGTGCCAGCAGTTCCACCGGGACCCCCGACGAGCAGTACTTC